The 19 T cell receptor beta chains given below trace back to one sample, sequenced in a study of beta chain features in type 1 diabetes. Whole-study results and caveats: Patients with Type 1 diabetes showed moderately but significantly shorter TCRB CDR3s in all four CD4+ subsets.

No antigen is known for these receptors. The sequenced template was cDNA made from the entire isolated RNA. Some clones are missing from TCRdb's copy, which holds only in-frame ones; the method was immunoSEQ multiplex PCR. The table records about 640,000 clones, roughly 12% of them present only once. Sequenced sample: naive CD4+ T cells from blood. These receptors all stem from a man aged 30 to 45 with type 1 diabetes.

This clone was counted a few times. The rearrangement uses TRBV9 and TRBJ2-5, with no clear D. The length of the CDR3 is 15 residues. V was cut by 0 bases and J by 4 bases, with 13 bases left in between. Looked up from germline, CDR1 is SGDLS and CDR2 is YYNGEE. This CDR3 is CASSVDGSRGETQYF. The CDR3 coding sequence is TGTGCCAGCAGCGTAGACGGGTCTAGAGGAGAGACCCAGTACTTC.

This chain joins TRBV9 and TRBJ1-5, with no clear D. Germline V gene sequence: CDR1 SGDLS, CDR2 YYNGEE. The CDR3 extends over 13 amino acids. V was trimmed by 3 bases and J by 7 bases, leaving 11 bases between them. CDR3 sequence (DNA): TGTGCCAGCAGCGAAGATCCAAGGCAGCCCCAGCATTTT. It yields the protein CASSEDPRQPQHF.

This clone came up a few times. The gene calls are TRBV6-5 and TRBJ2-7; TRBD1 matches at 7 bases. The CDR3 is 15 residues long. J lost 4 bases, V lost 2 bases, and 8 bases had no gene match. Germline V gene sequence: CDR1 MNHEY, CDR2 SVGAGI. The CDR3 protein is CASSYRGTDRYEQYF. CDR3 DNA: TGTGCCAGCAGTTACCGAGGGACAGACCGATACGAGCAGTACTTC.

This clone appeared a few times. V usage is TRBV7-3 and J usage is TRBJ2-3; D is possibly TRBD1 or TRBD2 (5 bases each). Germline-derived CDR1 and CDR2 are SGHTA and FQGTGA. The CDR3 extends over 16 amino acids. V dropped 5 bases and J dropped 2 bases, with 17 bases sitting between them. The CDR3 coding sequence is TGTGCCAGCAGCACGGACACCCGAGGGGTCACAGATACGCAGTATTTT. Translation: CASSTDTRGVTDTQYF.

The rearrangement uses TRBV30 and TRBJ1-5; D not certain. V lost 0 bases, J lost 6 bases, and 9 bases lay in between. Germline CDR1 is GTSNPN and CDR2 is SVGIG (reference sequence). The CDR3 contains 13 residues. CDR3 bases: TGTGCCTGGAGTGTAACTAACTTTCAGCCCCAGCATTTT. This sequence encodes CAWSVTNFQPQHF.

The V call is TRBV7-2, the J call TRBJ1-2; D gene unclear. The CDR3 totals 15 residues. Deletions cut 5 bases from V and 7 bases from J, with 20 bases between. Germline-derived CDR1 and CDR2 are SGHTA and FQGNSA. The CDR3 region has the DNA TGTGCCAGCAGCCAGCTAGCGAGTGGAGAAGGTGGCTACACCTTC. Translation: CASSQLASGEGGYTF.

This chain connects TRBV19 to TRBJ1-3, with unresolved D. Trimming took 5 bases from V and 2 from J, leaving 13 bases between them. From germline, CDR1 is LNHDA and CDR2 SQIVND (reference sequence). This CDR3 contains 15 residues. The CDR3 here is CASSPSRFAGNTIYF. In nucleotides, the CDR3 is TGTGCCAGTAGTCCCTCCCGGTTTGCTGGAAACACCATATATTTT.

About this clone: At one of its ends the junction is not consistent with the germline gene, which may arise from a read error. The chain has TRBV11-2 and TRBJ1-1; 7 bases are a match to TRBD1. The CDR3 is made up of 16 amino acids. Per the germline V gene, CDR1 is SGHAT and CDR2 is FQNNGV. The CDR3 loop is CASSQGDSGKNTEAFF. Written as DNA, the CDR3 is TGCGCCAGCAGCCAAGGGGACAGCGGGAAAAACACTGAAGCTTTCTTT. Together with reference TRBV11-2 and TRBJ1-1, the CDR3 gives the full variable domain: EAGVAQSPRYKIIEKRQSVAFWCNPISGHATLYWYQQILGQGPKLLIQFQNNGVVDDSQLPKDRFSAERLKGVDSTLKIQPAKLEDSAVYLCASSQGDSGKNTEAFFGQGTRLTVV.

This clone showed up just a few times. The chain employs TRBV27 and TRBJ2-4; D remains ambiguous. Trimming removed 6 bases at V and 6 bases at J, with 12 bases between. This CDR3 comprises 13 residues. The germline V gene has CDR1 MNHEY and CDR2 SMNVEV (reference sequence). As DNA, the CDR3 is TGTGCCAGCAGCGCCAGGCTATTAAACATTCAGTACTTC. As protein: CASSARLLNIQYF.

A few counts support this clone. The chain couples TRBV4-2 to TRBJ1-4; D not certain. Trimming shortened V by 2 bases and J by 1 base, and 14 bases separated the two germline ends. CDR1 is LGHNA, CDR2 YNFKEQ, per germline. This CDR3 is built from 17 residues. CDR3 amino acids: CASSQSIRAGTNEKLFF. The CDR3 DNA is TGTGCCAGCAGCCAAAGTATAAGGGCTGGAACTAATGAAAAACTGTTTTTT.

This clone was seen a handful of times. The chain uses TRBV7-2 and TRBJ2-3, with TRBD2 matching over 13 bases. The V gene end was trimmed by 5 bases and the J gene end by 2 bases; junction bases not matched to a gene: 4. Per the germline V gene, CDR1 is SGHTA and CDR2 is FQGNSA. CDR3 length: 16 amino acids. CDR3 loop: CASSTGTSGATDTQYF. The CDR3 DNA reads as TGTGCCAGCAGCACCGGGACTAGCGGGGCCACAGATACGCAGTATTTT.

This clone has a handful of counts. The chain joins TRBV15 to TRBJ2-1, with TRBD2 as a possible D gene (5 bases). This CDR3 spans 15 amino acids. V lost 3 bases to trimming and J lost 4 bases, with 13 bases between them. Germline-derived CDR1 and CDR2 are LNHNV and YYDKDF (reference sequence). CDR3 residues: CATSREPGLYNEQFF. The CDR3 bases are TGTGCCACCAGCAGGGAGCCGGGATTGTACAATGAGCAGTTCTTC.

This chain uses TRBV5-1 with TRBJ1-5; unclear D gene. The length of the CDR3 is 13 residues. Per the germline V gene, CDR1 is SGHRS and CDR2 is YFSETQ. V lost 0 bases and J 5 bases, leaving 6 bases between the germline ends. CDR3 in DNA: TGCGCCAGCAGCTTGGATGGCGATCAGCCCCAGCATTTT. It encodes CASSLDGDQPQHF.

This clone was seen a handful of times. This chain connects TRBV4-3 to TRBJ1-1; unclear D gene. Germline V CDR1 and CDR2: LGHNA, YSLEER. The CDR3 has 14 amino acids. Deletions cut 0 bases from V and 7 bases from J, with 12 bases between. The chain's CDR3 is CASSQDTDFSEAFF. In nucleotides, the CDR3 is TGCGCCAGCAGCCAAGATACGGATTTCAGTGAAGCTTTCTTT.

The rearrangement links TRBV29-1 to TRBJ1-2, with D perhaps TRBD1 (6 bases). Between the trimmed V and J ends, which lost 4 bases and 8 bases, there was a span of 23 bases. CDR3 length equals 15 residues. Germline-derived CDR1 and CDR2 are SQVTM and ANQGSEA. The CDR3: CSVVGGQTQEVGYTF. CDR3 nucleotide sequence: TGCAGCGTTGTGGGAGGACAGACCCAGGAGGTGGGCTACACCTTC. The full variable domain, in which reference TRBV29-1 and TRBJ1-2 provide the parts outside the CDR3, is SAVISQKPSRDICQRGTSLTIQCQVDSQVTMMFWYRQQPGQSLTLIATANQGSEATYESGFVIDKFPISRPNLTFSTLTVSNMSPEDSSIYLCSVVGGQTQEVGYTFGSGTRLTVV.

The chain employs TRBV5-1 and TRBJ1-6, with D perhaps matching TRBD1 (5 bases). Trimming took off 4 bases at V and 5 bases at J, with 7 bases between the two ends. Germline V lookup: CDR1 SGHRS, CDR2 YFSETQ. The CDR3 extends over 13 amino acids. This CDR3 is CASSATDNSPLHF. In DNA, the CDR3 is TGCGCCAGCAGCGCGACAGATAATTCACCCCTCCACTTT. Combining the CDR3 with reference TRBV5-1 and TRBJ1-6 gives the whole variable domain KAGVTQTPRYLIKTRGQQVTLSCSPISGHRSVSWYQQTPGQGLQFLFEYFSETQRNKGNFPGRFSGRQFSNSRSEMNVSTLELGDSALYLCASSATDNSPLHFGNGTRLTVT.

The sample holds a few counts of this clone. This chain uses TRBV28 with TRBJ2-5; 9 bases are shared with TRBD2. The CDR3 runs 14 residues. Germline CDR1 is MDHEN and CDR2 is SYDVKM. V was pared by 4 bases and J by 2 bases, with 2 bases of the junction left unmatched. The CDR3 is CASSSAGGQETQYF. The CDR3, as DNA: TGTGCCAGCAGTTCAGCGGGGGGACAAGAGACCCAGTACTTC.

This clone has just a few counts. J is TRBJ1-4 and V is TRBV2; D unclear. The V end lost 8 bases, the J end lost 7 bases, and 14 bases lay between the germline ends. The CDR3 loop spans 13 amino acids. Germline assignment: CDR1 SNHLY and CDR2 FYNNEI. The CDR3 protein is CASVATVSEKLFF. In DNA form, the CDR3 reads TGTGCCAGCGTGGCTACAGTTAGTGAAAAACTGTTTTTT.

The chain carries TRBV6-1 and TRBJ1-2, with D unresolved. The CDR3 runs to 13 residues. Per the germline V gene, CDR1 is MNHNS and CDR2 is SASEGT. Trimming took off 2 bases at V and 8 bases at J, with 12 bases between the two ends. For the CDR3, the DNA is TGTGCCAGCAGTGAACGCGCCAAAGGGGGCTACACCTTC. Protein product: CASSERAKGGYTF.